One sample yielded the 23 T cell receptor beta chains listed below, sequenced in a study of CD8 T cells in Susac syndrome. With random hexamers, roughly 0.5 to 1 ug RNA was reverse transcribed. TCRdb re-analysed the immunoSEQ multiplex PCR reads in MiXCR, keeping a single row per CDR3 protein. The table includes around 200,000 distinct CDR3 sequences, roughly 94% detected once. The source material was CD8+ T cells from PBMCs. The origin of the receptors is a human donor with Susac syndrome.

The rearrangement links TRBV5-1 to TRBJ2-5; D uncertain. The CDR3 spans 13 residues. Germline CDR1 reads SGHRS; CDR2 reads YFSETQ. The V and J ends lost 7 bases and 5 bases respectively, with 15 bases between them. CDR3: CASGELGMETQYF. CDR3 coding DNA: TGCGCCAGCGGAGAACTTGGGATGGAGACCCAGTACTTC.

The rearrangement uses TRBV29-1 and TRBJ1-1; no clear D. The CDR3 sequence is 12 residues long. Germline CDR1 is SQVTM and CDR2 is ANQGSEA. Trimming cost V 0 bases and J 1 base, with 3 bases left between them. The CDR3 nucleotides read TGCAGCGTTGAAGACGGGAACACTGAAGCTTTCTTT. Amino acid sequence: CSVEDGNTEAFF.

The V and J genes are TRBV5-1 and TRBJ2-7; the match to TRBD1 covers 7 bases. This CDR3 has 12 residues. Per the germline V gene, CDR1 is SGHRS and CDR2 is YFSETQ. With V trimmed by 5 bases and J by 5 bases, 4 bases remained unmatched. The CDR3 DNA reads as TGCGCCAGCAGAGACGACAGGGACGAGCAGTACTTC. Translating it yields CASRDDRDEQYF.

The chain carries TRBV6-5 and TRBJ2-7; 11 bases align to TRBD1. Germline loops: CDR1 MNHEY, CDR2 SVGAGI. V lost 2 bases and J lost 0; bases outside the gene matches: 9. The CDR3 totals 18 residues. Written as DNA, the CDR3 is TGTGCCAGCAGTTACGGACCGGGACAGGGGGATCTCTCCTACGAGCAGTACTTC. Translation gives CASSYGPGQGDLSYEQYF.

This clonotype is a singleton in its sample. This chain joins TRBV30 and TRBJ1-1; perhaps TRBD1 as D (5 bases). This CDR3 contains 13 residues. V lost 4 bases and J lost 0, with 9 bases in between. CDR1 and CDR2 (germline): GTSNPN, SVGIG (reference sequence). CDR3 in amino acids: CAWMGLMNTEAFF. As DNA, the CDR3 is TGTGCCTGGATGGGACTTATGAACACTGAAGCTTTCTTT.

V gene TRBV20-1 combines with J gene TRBJ2-7, with TRBD1 matching over 9 bases. With V trimmed by 3 bases and J by 4 bases, 7 bases remained unmatched. Germline lookup yields CDR1 DFQATT and CDR2 SNEGSKA (reference sequence). The CDR3 spans 14 residues. The CDR3 DNA is TGCAGTGCTAGGGCAGACAGGGGGGTTTACGAGCAGTACTTC. It encodes CSARADRGVYEQYF.

The chain has TRBV3-1 and TRBJ2-5, with unresolved D. The CDR3 consists of 15 residues. CDR1 LGHDT and CDR2 YNNKEL come from the germline V gene (reference sequence). V was clipped by 6 bases and J by 4 bases, with 18 bases between them. For the CDR3, the DNA is TGTGCCAGCAGTTTCCGGAAGGGATTAGGAGAGACCCAGTACTTC. It translates to CASSFRKGLGETQYF.

The chain joins TRBV20-1 to TRBJ2-5, with D possibly being TRBD2 (6 bases). The CDR3 has 14 amino acids. Germline V gene sequence: CDR1 DFQATT, CDR2 SNEGSKA (reference sequence). Trimming took off 5 bases at V and 0 bases at J, with 13 bases between the two ends. The CDR3 here is CSAGASAHQETQYF. CDR3 sequence (DNA): TGCAGTGCTGGGGCTAGCGCACACCAAGAGACCCAGTACTTC.

The V call is TRBV5-6, the J call TRBJ1-2; a possible D gene is TRBD1 (5 bases). The germline V and J ends were trimmed by 4 bases and 0 bases, with 22 bases remaining between them. The CDR3 is made up of 18 amino acids. The V gene's germline CDR1 is SGHDT and CDR2 YYEEEE. CDR3 amino acids: CASSHSSRVGWANYGYTF. Here the CDR3 DNA reads TGTGCCAGCAGCCATTCTTCCAGGGTAGGATGGGCTAACTATGGCTACACCTTC. The whole variable domain, filled in from reference TRBV5-6 and TRBJ1-2, reads DAGVTQSPTHLIKTRGQQVTLRCSPKSGHDTVSWYQQALGQGPQFIFQYYEEEERQRGNFPDRFSGHQFPNYSSELNVNALLLGDSALYLCASSHSSRVGWANYGYTFGSGTRLTVV.

This clonotype was detected once. The chain's CDR3 is CSDTGTDYGYTF. The CDR3 DNA reads as TGCAGCGACACCGGGACAGACTATGGCTACACCTTC. This chain joins TRBV29-1 and TRBJ1-2; 7 nucleotides align to TRBD1. J lost 3 bases, V lost 7 bases, and 5 bases had no gene match. The V gene's germline CDR1 is SQVTM and CDR2 ANQGSEA. This CDR3 region has 12 residues.

This clonotype was detected once. V is TRBV15 and J is TRBJ2-7, with 9 bases that match TRBD2. Looked up from germline, CDR1 is LNHNV and CDR2 is YYDKDF (reference sequence). There are 15 residues in the CDR3. Trimming took 2 bases from V and 5 from J; bases not matched to a gene: 7. In DNA, the CDR3 is TGTGCCACCAGCAGAATTAGCGGGAGTGCGGACGAGCAGTACTTC. Amino acid sequence: CATSRISGSADEQYF.

This rearrangement joins TRBV4-1 to TRBJ2-1; a possible D gene is TRBD2 (5 bases). V lost 0 bases and J 4 bases, leaving 16 bases between the germline ends. This CDR3 is built from 17 residues. From germline, CDR1 is MGHRA and CDR2 YSYEKL. For the CDR3, the DNA is TGCGCCAGCAGCCAAGAAGGCCCGGGAAACCTTTACAATGAGCAGTTCTTC. It translates to CASSQEGPGNLYNEQFF.

V gene TRBV5-1 combines with J gene TRBJ1-2; D is undetermined. V lost 0 bases and J lost 8, with 8 bases in between. The CDR3 extends over 12 amino acids. Germline values: CDR1 SGHRS, CDR2 YFSETQ. DNA of the CDR3: TGCGCCAGCAGCTTGGAAGCTTACGGCTACACCTTC. Encoded protein: CASSLEAYGYTF.

This clonotype appeared once. The chain joins TRBV19 to TRBJ1-1; D unresolved. V gave up 3 bases and J gave up 1 base, with 6 bases separating them. CDR3 length: 13 amino acids. Germline CDR1 reads LNHDA; CDR2 reads SQIVND (reference sequence). The CDR3 region is CASSITTNTEAFF. CDR3 sequence (DNA): TGTGCCAGTAGTATTACGACGAACACTGAAGCTTTCTTT.

This clonotype was recorded once. V usage is TRBV29-1 and J usage is TRBJ1-1; 7 nucleotides agree with TRBD1. Germline V gene data show CDR1 as SQVTM and CDR2 as ANQGSEA. V gave up 6 bases and J gave up 6 bases; unmatched junction bases: 16. This CDR3 has 15 amino acids. The CDR3 loop reads CSVYNRGGEKAEAFF. DNA for the CDR3: TGCAGCGTATATAACAGGGGTGGAGAGAAGGCTGAAGCTTTCTTT. The full variable domain, rest sourced from reference TRBV29-1 and TRBJ1-1, is SAVISQKPSRDICQRGTSLTIQCQVDSQVTMMFWYRQQPGQSLTLIATANQGSEATYESGFVIDKFPISRPNLTFSTLTVSNMSPEDSSIYLCSVYNRGGEKAEAFFGQGTRLTVV.

The chain has TRBV5-1 and TRBJ1-2, with TRBD1 identical over 7 bases. CDR1 and CDR2 (germline): SGHRS, YFSETQ. The CDR3 totals 13 residues. V was pared by 3 bases and J by 4 bases, with 3 bases of the junction left unmatched. The CDR3 DNA sequence: TGCGCCAGCAGCTCGGACAGGTTCTATGGCTACACCTTC. It encodes CASSSDRFYGYTF.

The chain couples TRBV20-1 to TRBJ2-1; D is uncertain. Germline-derived CDR1 and CDR2 are DFQATT and SNEGSKA (reference sequence). Between the trimmed V and J ends, which lost 3 bases and 0 bases, there was a span of 9 bases. The CDR3 consists of 14 residues. The CDR3: CSAREPSSYNEQFF. The CDR3, as DNA: TGCAGTGCTAGGGAGCCGAGCTCCTACAATGAGCAGTTCTTC.

The gene calls are TRBV21-1 and TRBJ2-3; whether TRBD1, the table's D call, matches the DNA was not checked. TRBV21-1 is annotated as a pseudogene. This CDR3 has 16 amino acids. The CDR3 DNA reads as TGTGCCAGCAGCACCCGGGACAGGGGTATTCAAGATACGCAGTATTTT. Residues: CASSTRDRGIQDTQYF.

The chain carries TRBV15 and TRBJ2-1; the D is unclear. CDR3 length: 11 amino acids. Germline CDR1 and CDR2: LNHNV and YYDKDF (reference sequence). With 7 bases removed from V and 5 bases from J, the gap between germline ends came to 6 bases. CDR3 protein: CATKENNEQFF. The DNA of the CDR3 is TGTGCCACCAAGGAGAACAATGAGCAGTTCTTC.

The genes are TRBV27 and TRBJ2-7; a weak D match, TRBD2 (5 bases). The ends were cut back, 6 bases at V and 3 bases at J, with 12 bases in the middle. The germline V gene encodes CDR1 MNHEY and CDR2 SMNVEV (reference sequence). The CDR3 runs to 13 residues. The chain's CDR3 is CASSYRGNYEQYF. The DNA of the CDR3 is TGTGCCAGCAGCTACCGGGGTAACTACGAGCAGTACTTC.

This chain uses TRBV5-1 with TRBJ2-1; 7 bases match TRBD2. Germline values: CDR1 SGHRS, CDR2 YFSETQ. The CDR3 consists of 14 residues. Trimming cost V 4 bases and J 8 bases; bases outside gene matches: 9. The CDR3 protein is CASSPGTNSYEQFF. The DNA for the CDR3 is TGCGCCAGCAGCCCAGGGACTAATTCGTATGAGCAGTTCTTC.

The chain links TRBV5-1 to TRBJ2-1; a weak D match, TRBD2 (6 bases). The CDR3 has 15 amino acids. The germline gives CDR1 SGHRS, CDR2 YFSETQ. V was cut by 4 bases and J by 7 bases, with 18 bases left in between. This CDR3 is CASSGVVAEGNEQFF. Here the CDR3 DNA reads TGCGCCAGCAGCGGGGTGGTAGCGGAGGGTAATGAGCAGTTCTTC.

J is TRBJ2-7 and V is TRBV19, with D hard to call. The CDR3 is 16 amino acids. Trimming cost V 1 base and J 2 bases, with 15 bases left between them. Germline V gene sequence: CDR1 LNHDA, CDR2 SQIVND (reference sequence). Written as DNA, the CDR3 is TGTGCCAGTAGTATAGTCGGCGGTGACATTCCCTACGAGCAGTACTTC. The encoded protein is CASSIVGGDIPYEQYF.